A selection of T cell receptor beta chains follows, all from one sample in a study of graft-versus-host responses after intestinal transplantation. No antigen has been assigned to these receptors. Here immunoSEQ multiplex PCR was the method, and the copy in TCRdb shows in-frame clones only, minus some. The table has 85,000 to 130,000 clones, over 75% seen once. Sequenced material: unstimulated CD4+ T cells sorted from spleen or lymph node cells, taken before intestinal transplant. These receptors were collected from a human donor who received an intestinal transplant. Each CDR3 is given with its conserved first and last residue. The D gene is left open where the match is weak. Clone size is shown for a subset of rows, as once, few, many or a class of expanded clone.

v_call: TRBV6-5
clone_size: few
j_call: TRBJ2-3
d_call: -
cdr3_aa: CASSEGLVADTQYF
cdr3_nt: TGTGCCAGCAGTGAAGGGTTGGTGGCAGATACGCAGTATTTT

v_call: TRBV9
clone_size: -
j_call: TRBJ2-3
d_call: TRBD2
cdr3_aa: CASDPGRQRGGTDTQYF
cdr3_nt: TGTGCCAGCGATCCAGGCCGGCAGCGGGGGGGCACAGATACGCAGTATTTT

v_call: TRBV4-1
clone_size: -
j_call: TRBJ1-2
d_call: -
cdr3_aa: CASNAGQPGDYGYTF
cdr3_nt: TGCGCCAGCAACGCGGGCCAACCGGGGGACTATGGCTACACCTTC

v_call: TRBV14
clone_size: -
j_call: TRBJ1-3
d_call: -
cdr3_aa: CASSQGLGNTIYF
cdr3_nt: TGTGCCAGCAGCCAAGGCCTAGGAAACACCATATATTTT

v_call: TRBV10-3
clone_size: -
j_call: TRBJ2-5
d_call: TRBD2
cdr3_aa: CAISGTSGQETQYF
cdr3_nt: TGTGCCATCAGTGGGACTAGCGGTCAAGAGACCCAGTACTTC

v_call: TRBV7-9
clone_size: -
j_call: TRBJ1-1
d_call: TRBD1
cdr3_aa: CASSLKAQQGSGRTEAFF
cdr3_nt: TGTGCCAGCAGCTTAAAGGCCCAACAGGGGAGTGGGAGAACTGAAGCTTTCTTT

v_call: TRBV10-3
clone_size: few
j_call: TRBJ2-7
d_call: -
cdr3_aa: CASAQDRYEQYF
cdr3_nt: TGTGCCAGCGCGCAGGACCGCTACGAGCAGTACTTC

v_call: TRBV4-2
clone_size: -
j_call: TRBJ2-3
d_call: TRBD2
cdr3_aa: CASSPGLPPDTQYF
cdr3_nt: TGTGCCAGCTCCCCGGGACTACCCCCAGATACGCAGTATTTT

v_call: TRBV7-3
clone_size: -
j_call: TRBJ2-3
d_call: TRBD2
cdr3_aa: CASSVTSGRHTQYF
cdr3_nt: TGTGCCAGCAGCGTAACTAGCGGGCGTCATACGCAGTATTTT

v_call: TRBV6-1
clone_size: -
j_call: TRBJ2-1
d_call: TRBD1
cdr3_aa: CASRLSGTAHEQFF
cdr3_nt: TGTGCCAGCAGATTATCCGGGACAGCTCATGAGCAGTTCTTC

v_call: TRBV5-1
clone_size: -
j_call: TRBJ2-3
d_call: -
cdr3_aa: CASSLGGGTDTQYF
cdr3_nt: TGCGCCAGCAGCTTGGGCGGGGGCACAGATACGCAGTATTTT

v_call: TRBV23-1
clone_size: -
j_call: TRBJ2-3
d_call: -
cdr3_aa: CASSQPSGSGLDTQYF
cdr3_nt: TGCGCCAGCAGTCAACCATCGGGATCCGGCTTGGATACGCAGTATTTT

v_call: TRBV7-7
clone_size: -
j_call: TRBJ2-1
d_call: TRBD1
cdr3_aa: CASSSRQGGNEQFF
cdr3_nt: TGTGCCAGCAGCTCAAGACAGGGGGGTAATGAGCAGTTCTTC

v_call: TRBV6-5
clone_size: -
j_call: TRBJ1-5
d_call: TRBD1
cdr3_aa: CASSAQGAWQPQHF
cdr3_nt: TGTGCCAGCAGTGCGCAGGGGGCATGGCAGCCCCAGCATTTT

v_call: TRBV2
clone_size: once
j_call: TRBJ2-7
d_call: TRBD1
cdr3_aa: CASTGTGGPSYEQYF
cdr3_nt: TGTGCCAGCACCGGGACAGGGGGTCCCTCCTACGAGCAGTACTTC

v_call: TRBV29-1
clone_size: few
j_call: TRBJ2-1
d_call: -
cdr3_aa: CSVEYSISGQFF
cdr3_nt: TGCAGCGTTGAATATTCCATTTCAGGGCAGTTCTTC

v_call: TRBV18
clone_size: -
j_call: TRBJ2-2
d_call: -
cdr3_aa: CASSPQSTGELFF
cdr3_nt: TGTGCCAGCTCACCACAGAGCACCGGGGAGCTGTTTTTT

v_call: TRBV27
clone_size: -
j_call: TRBJ1-2
d_call: TRBD1
cdr3_aa: CASSFGTGIGYTF
cdr3_nt: TGTGCCAGCAGTTTCGGGACAGGAATTGGCTACACCTTC

v_call: TRBV12-5
clone_size: -
j_call: TRBJ1-3
d_call: -
cdr3_aa: CASGLTRIGLDGNTIYF
cdr3_nt: TGTGCTAGTGGTTTGACGAGGATTGGGTTGGATGGAAACACCATATATTTT

v_call: TRBV10-3
clone_size: -
j_call: TRBJ1-5
d_call: -
cdr3_aa: CAISESGGDLQPQHF
cdr3_nt: TGTGCCATCAGTGAGTCGGGCGGGGACCTTCAGCCCCAGCATTTT

v_call: TRBV2
clone_size: -
j_call: TRBJ2-5
d_call: -
cdr3_aa: CASSLAGETQYF
cdr3_nt: TGTGCCAGCAGTCTAGCAGGGGAGACCCAGTACTTC

v_call: TRBV6-5
clone_size: once
j_call: TRBJ2-3
d_call: TRBD1
cdr3_aa: CASSSGTGGADTQYF
cdr3_nt: TGTGCCAGCAGTTCCGGGACAGGGGGCGCAGATACGCAGTATTTT

v_call: TRBV6-5
clone_size: -
j_call: TRBJ2-2
d_call: TRBD2
cdr3_aa: CASRREGEAGELFF
cdr3_nt: TGTGCCAGCAGGCGGGAGGGAGAAGCCGGGGAGCTGTTTTTT

v_call: TRBV6-1
clone_size: -
j_call: TRBJ2-7
d_call: -
cdr3_aa: CASSAMWLGLRRYEQYF
cdr3_nt: TGTGCCAGCAGTGCTATGTGGTTGGGACTCCGGCGGTACGAGCAGTACTTC

v_call: TRBV5-1
clone_size: -
j_call: TRBJ2-3
d_call: TRBD2
cdr3_aa: CASSLSGGGTDTQYF
cdr3_nt: TGCGCCAGCAGCTTGAGCGGGGGCGGCACAGATACGCAGTATTTT

v_call: TRBV6-5
clone_size: -
j_call: TRBJ1-6
d_call: -
cdr3_aa: CASSELQASPLHF
cdr3_nt: TGTGCCAGCAGCGAACTTCAGGCCTCACCCCTCCACTTT

v_call: TRBV6-5
clone_size: -
j_call: TRBJ2-2
d_call: TRBD1
cdr3_aa: CASSSPQGAGELFF
cdr3_nt: TGTGCCAGCAGTTCCCCACAGGGGGCCGGGGAGCTGTTTTTT

v_call: TRBV7-6
clone_size: -
j_call: TRBJ1-4
d_call: TRBD1
cdr3_aa: CASSQSGTGGEKLFF
cdr3_nt: TGTGCCAGCAGCCAATCCGGGACAGGCGGGGAAAAACTGTTTTTT

v_call: TRBV6-1
clone_size: -
j_call: TRBJ1-3
d_call: -
cdr3_aa: CASNRDIHRNTIYF
cdr3_nt: TGTGCCAGTAACCGGGACATCCACCGAAACACCATATATTTT

v_call: TRBV29-1
clone_size: -
j_call: TRBJ1-1
d_call: -
cdr3_aa: CSVERRQNTEAFF
cdr3_nt: TGCAGCGTTGAAAGGAGGCAGAACACTGAAGCTTTCTTT

v_call: TRBV7-9
clone_size: -
j_call: TRBJ1-2
d_call: -
cdr3_aa: CASSITGDPKRGYTF
cdr3_nt: TGTGCCAGCAGCATTACCGGCGACCCTAAACGCGGCTACACCTTC

v_call: TRBV6-1
clone_size: -
j_call: TRBJ1-5
d_call: TRBD1
cdr3_aa: CASSETGGGLMDKQNQPQHF
cdr3_nt: TGTGCCAGCAGTGAAACAGGGGGTGGGTTGATGGACAAGCAAAATCAGCCCCAGCATTTT

v_call: TRBV11-2
clone_size: -
j_call: TRBJ1-1
d_call: -
cdr3_aa: CASSLGGPTRTEAFF
cdr3_nt: TGTGCCAGCTCCCTTGGGGGACCCACTAGGACTGAAGCTTTCTTT

v_call: TRBV19
clone_size: -
j_call: TRBJ1-1
d_call: -
cdr3_aa: CASSRGDYTEAFF
cdr3_nt: TGTGCCAGTAGTAGGGGGGATTACACTGAAGCTTTCTTT

v_call: TRBV28
clone_size: -
j_call: TRBJ2-7
d_call: -
cdr3_aa: CASTPTGYEQYF
cdr3_nt: TGTGCCAGCACACCGACAGGCTACGAGCAGTACTTC

v_call: TRBV7-6
clone_size: -
j_call: TRBJ1-2
d_call: -
cdr3_aa: CASSFSGEGGYTF
cdr3_nt: TGTGCCAGCAGCTTCTCGGGGGAGGGTGGCTACACCTTC

v_call: TRBV7-9
clone_size: once
j_call: TRBJ1-1
d_call: -
cdr3_aa: CASSLDFVPEAFF
cdr3_nt: TGTGCCAGCAGCTTAGATTTTGTACCTGAAGCTTTCTTT

v_call: TRBV5-1
clone_size: -
j_call: TRBJ1-6
d_call: -
cdr3_aa: CASRNNRKDNSPLHF
cdr3_nt: TGCGCCAGCCGTAACAACAGGAAGGATAATTCACCCCTCCACTTT

v_call: TRBV27
clone_size: -
j_call: TRBJ2-7
d_call: TRBD1
cdr3_aa: CASRRHGTGTDEQYF
cdr3_nt: TGTGCCAGCAGAAGACATGGGACAGGGACCGACGAGCAGTACTTC

v_call: TRBV6-1
clone_size: once
j_call: TRBJ2-5
d_call: TRBD1
cdr3_aa: CASSEGDRETQYF
cdr3_nt: TGTGCCAGCAGTGAAGGGGACAGGGAGACCCAGTACTTC

v_call: TRBV18
clone_size: -
j_call: TRBJ2-1
d_call: TRBD2
cdr3_aa: CASSPPGAGGSYNEQFF
cdr3_nt: TGTGCCAGCTCACCACCAGGGGCGGGGGGGAGCTACAATGAGCAGTTCTTC

v_call: TRBV5-4
clone_size: once
j_call: TRBJ2-3
d_call: -
cdr3_aa: CASSPRWEGTDTQYF
cdr3_nt: TGTGCCAGCAGTCCCCGGTGGGAGGGCACAGATACGCAGTATTTT

v_call: TRBV5-1
clone_size: -
j_call: TRBJ2-7
d_call: -
cdr3_aa: CASAPRLPSYEQYF
cdr3_nt: TGCGCCAGCGCCCCTAGACTCCCCTCCTACGAGCAGTACTTC

v_call: TRBV5-6
clone_size: few
j_call: TRBJ1-6
d_call: -
cdr3_aa: CASSQRYSYNSPLHF
cdr3_nt: TGTGCCAGCAGCCAGCGATACTCCTATAATTCACCCCTCCACTTT

v_call: TRBV12-5
clone_size: -
j_call: TRBJ1-1
d_call: -
cdr3_aa: CASGLSDGSAFF
cdr3_nt: TGTGCTAGTGGTTTGTCTGATGGTTCAGCTTTCTTT

v_call: TRBV6-6
clone_size: few
j_call: TRBJ1-5
d_call: TRBD1
cdr3_aa: CASRPGGVSLPQHF
cdr3_nt: TGTGCCAGCAGACCAGGGGGGGTTAGCCTGCCCCAGCATTTT

v_call: TRBV27
clone_size: once
j_call: TRBJ1-5
d_call: -
cdr3_aa: CASSFPGTLRYQPQHF
cdr3_nt: TGTGCCAGCAGTTTTCCCGGGACCCTACGGTATCAGCCCCAGCATTTT

v_call: TRBV15
clone_size: -
j_call: TRBJ1-5
d_call: -
cdr3_aa: CATSLDPRPHQPQHF
cdr3_nt: TGTGCCACCAGCTTAGACCCGCGCCCCCATCAGCCCCAGCATTTT

v_call: TRBV6-5
clone_size: once
j_call: TRBJ2-1
d_call: TRBD2
cdr3_aa: CASSFSGGAYNEQFF
cdr3_nt: TGTGCCAGCAGTTTCTCGGGGGGGGCCTACAATGAGCAGTTCTTC

v_call: TRBV7-3
clone_size: -
j_call: TRBJ2-6
d_call: -
cdr3_aa: CASSLVPAGANVLTF
cdr3_nt: TGTGCCAGCAGCTTAGTGCCGGCTGGGGCCAACGTCCTGACTTTC

v_call: TRBV7-3
clone_size: -
j_call: TRBJ2-1
d_call: TRBD2
cdr3_aa: CASSAGTRVGEQFF
cdr3_nt: TGTGCCAGCAGCGCGGGGACTAGAGTAGGGGAGCAGTTCTTC

v_call: TRBV6-1
clone_size: -
j_call: TRBJ1-5
d_call: -
cdr3_aa: CASSDGRNSNQPQHF
cdr3_nt: TGTGCCAGCAGCGACGGACGGAATAGCAATCAGCCCCAGCATTTT

v_call: TRBV28
clone_size: -
j_call: TRBJ2-7
d_call: TRBD1
cdr3_aa: CASSRGPLIYEQYF
cdr3_nt: TGTGCCAGCAGCAGGGGGCCTCTGATCTACGAGCAGTACTTC

v_call: TRBV9
clone_size: -
j_call: TRBJ1-2
d_call: -
cdr3_aa: CASSAPTRVSGYTF
cdr3_nt: TGTGCCAGCAGCGCCCCGACGCGGGTTAGCGGCTACACCTTC

v_call: TRBV4-1
clone_size: -
j_call: TRBJ2-5
d_call: -
cdr3_aa: CASSPRDNQETQYF
cdr3_nt: TGCGCCAGCAGCCCCCGGGACAACCAAGAGACCCAGTACTTC